This T cell receptor (beta chain) was captured by sequencing in a study of blood T cell repertoires in COVID-19. Background on the study: Acute-phase and convalescent COVID-19 samples originated in the United States, Italy and Spain. T cells, B-cell-depleted T cells, or PBMCs provided the cDNA or gDNA that served as material.

V lost 1 base and J lost 4, with 5 bases in between. The CDR3 loop spans 13 amino acids. Germline CDR1 and CDR2: LGHDT and YNNKEL (reference sequence). Researchers sorted participants into cohorts using their self-reported clinical history. Authors' processing steps: Reference gene primer amplification in the assay estimated nucleated cell counts. Sequencing used immunoSEQ multiplex PCR; TCRdb keeps in-frame clones, though not all of them. D and trimming come from the DNA, and the V and J calls and clone size come from that table. Of about 150,000 clones listed, 87% were seen once; the top ten hold about 4%.

V usage is TRBV3-1 (or the pseudogene TRBV3-2) and J usage is TRBJ2-4; unclear D gene. The sequence came from a woman aged 40 to 55 who had been exposed to COVID-19. What was sequenced was PBMCs or T cells enriched from blood (not recorded which). The CDR3 nucleotides read TGTGCCAGCAGCCAAGGCCAGAAAAACATTCAGTACTTC. Translating it yields CASSQGQKNIQYF.